These 22 T cell receptor beta chains share one sample of origin, sequenced in a study of T cell repertoires and leukemia-associated antigens. In TCRdb, the 5' RACE reads were re-called with MiXCR into one record per CDR3 protein. The data show 9,700 or so distinct CDR3 sequences, with roughly 40% seen just once and less than 70% held by the top ten. Their antigens remain unidentified. The sequencing input was CD3+ T cells sorted from blood and cultured. These receptors all stem from a female donor in good health.

The J gene is TRBJ2-1, the V gene TRBV5-1; D is uncertain. The CDR3 has 13 amino acids. Germline V gene data show CDR1 as SGHRS and CDR2 as YFSETQ. V lost 0 bases and J 4 bases, leaving 5 bases between the germline ends. This chain's CDR3 is CASSLGLYNEQFF. CDR3 in DNA: TGCGCCAGCAGCTTGGGCCTGTACAATGAGCAGTTCTTC.

This chain uses TRBV29-1 with TRBJ2-1; D remains ambiguous. V was shortened by 8 bases and J by 0 bases, with 11 bases between the two germline ends. The CDR3 totals 13 residues. Germline V gene data show CDR1 as SQVTM and CDR2 as ANQGSEA. CDR3 region: CSTGPLSYNEQFF. CDR3 coding DNA: TGCAGCACTGGACCTCTCTCCTACAATGAGCAGTTCTTC.

This clonotype qualifies as medium-sized. The chain links TRBV3-1 to TRBJ1-2; D is unclear. CDR3 length: 15 residues. Germline V CDR1 and CDR2: LGHDT, YNNKEL (reference sequence). Trimming took off 2 bases at V and 1 base at J, with 11 bases between the two ends. The CDR3 region has the DNA TGTGCCAGCAGCCAACGGCAGAAACTTAACTATGGCTACACCTTC. As protein: CASSQRQKLNYGYTF.

This clonotype was recorded at least ten times. CDR3: CASSVPGLHTGELFF. The CDR3 region has the DNA TGTGCCAGCAGCGTACCGGGACTTCACACCGGGGAGCTGTTTTTT. This rearrangement joins TRBV2 to TRBJ2-2, with D tentatively TRBD2 (6 bases). This CDR3 has 15 amino acids. Germline V gene data show CDR1 as SNHLY and CDR2 as FYNNEI. Trimming removed 6 bases at V and 3 bases at J, with 14 bases between.

V usage is TRBV25-1 and J usage is TRBJ2-1, with TRBD2 identical over 9 bases. V dropped 5 bases and J dropped 2; count of bases not matched to a gene: 1. The CDR3 runs to 14 residues. Germline CDR1 reads MGHDK; CDR2 reads SYGVNS. The CDR3 region has the DNA TGTGCCAGCAGTTCTAGCGGGGCCTACAATGAGCAGTTCTTC. Its translation: CASSSSGAYNEQFF.

To note about this clonotype: At one boundary the junction diverges from the germline segment, which might be a read error. The chain employs TRBV5-8 and TRBJ1-2; D not certain. Germline CDR1 and CDR2: SGHTS and YDEGEE. The CDR3 extends over 14 amino acids. CDR3 amino acids: CASSLVGNYYGYPF. In DNA form, the CDR3 reads TGTGCCAGCAGTTTGGTCGGCAATTACTATGGCTACCCCTTC.

This clonotype has just a few counts. This chain connects TRBV4-3 to TRBJ2-6; D is possibly TRBD1 (6 bases). Trimming took off 4 bases at V and 2 bases at J, with 12 bases between the two ends. CDR1 is LGHNA and CDR2 is YSLEER in the germline V gene. There are 16 residues in the CDR3. The CDR3 is CASSPGEFAGANVLTF. In nucleotides, the CDR3 is TGCGCCAGCAGCCCAGGGGAGTTTGCTGGGGCCAACGTCCTGACTTTC.

J is TRBJ2-7 and V is TRBV20-1; D remains ambiguous. CDR3 length equals 11 residues. Germline CDR1 DFQATT, CDR2 SNEGSKA (reference sequence). V lost 5 bases and J 5 bases, leaving 10 bases between the germline ends. As DNA, the CDR3 is TGCAGTGCTTCCAAGAGAGACGAGCAGTACTTC. Its protein is CSASKRDEQYF.

A note on this clonotype: The final CDR3 position lacks the conserved phenylalanine or tryptophan, pointing to a likely read error. The V call is TRBV14, the J call TRBJ2-1; TRBD2 matches 14 bases. Germline V CDR1 and CDR2: SGHDN, FVKESK. The junction had 10 bases not matched to a gene; V was cut back by 4 bases and J by 11 bases. This CDR3 spans 16 amino acids. In DNA, the CDR3 is TGTGCCAGCAGCCCCGGGACTAGCGGGAGTTTACGTAAGCAGTTCCTC. As protein: CASSPGTSGSLRKQFL.

A remark on this clonotype: This may be a read error, as it is one base from a much larger clone. V usage is TRBV7-9 and J usage is TRBJ2-1, with 8 bases that match TRBD1. V shed 6 bases, J shed 3 bases, and the junction held 7 bases outside the gene matches. There are 15 residues in the CDR3. The germline CDR1 and CDR2 sequences are SEHNR and FQNEAQ (reference sequence). Here the CDR3 reads CASSFDGQGYNEQFF. For the CDR3, the DNA is TGTGCCAGCAGTTTCGACGGACAGGGCTACAATGAGCAGTTCTTC.

This chain uses TRBV3-1 with TRBJ2-1, with D unclear. Trimming removed 0 bases from V and 10 bases from J, with 10 bases in between. The CDR3 consists of 13 residues. Germline V CDR1 and CDR2: LGHDT, YNNKEL (reference sequence). CDR3 region: CASSQDLETEQFF. Here the CDR3 DNA reads TGTGCCAGCAGCCAAGACTTGGAGACAGAGCAGTTCTTC.

This clonotype was seen ten or more times. J is TRBJ2-3 and V is TRBV6-6, with D possibly TRBD2 on 6 matching bases. Per germline, CDR1 MNHNY and CDR2 SVGAGI (reference sequence). This CDR3 is 13 amino acids long. The V and J ends lost 10 bases and 6 bases respectively, with 17 bases between them. The CDR3 sequence is CAIRTSGVDTQYF. CDR3 bases: TGTGCCATCCGAACGTCGGGGGTGGATACGCAGTATTTT.

This clonotype has ten or more counts. The chain joins TRBV6-4 to TRBJ2-2; unclear D gene. CDR3 length: 15 amino acids. Germline-derived CDR1 and CDR2 are MRHNA and SNTAGT. V dropped 4 bases and J dropped 5 bases, with 14 bases sitting between them. In DNA, the CDR3 is TGTGCCAGCAGTGTCGGAGAAGGTGTTACCGGGGAGCTGTTTTTT. This codes for CASSVGEGVTGELFF.

The chain is built from TRBV28 and TRBJ1-2; TRBD1 matches 7 bases. Trimming took 10 bases from V and 3 from J; bases not matched to a gene: 11. The CDR3 has 14 residues. Germline CDR1 and CDR2: MDHEN and SYDVKM. In DNA, the CDR3 is TGTGCCAACGAAGGGAAGGGGGCTCACTATGGCTACACCTTC. As protein: CANEGKGAHYGYTF.

In its sample, this clonotype was seen a few times. The chain uses TRBV10-3 and TRBJ2-3; TRBD2 matches at 7 bases. This CDR3 region has 14 residues. Germline CDR1 is ENHRY and CDR2 is SYGVKD. V shed 4 bases and J 4 bases; nucleotides not matched to a gene: 5. The CDR3 DNA follows: TGTGCCATCAGTGGCGGGAGCGGGGCAGATACGCAGTATTTT. Encoded protein: CAISGGSGADTQYF.

Turning to this clonotype: No DNA is shown, since the ends of the CDR3 on it are uncertain; the CDR3 is the one TCRdb lists. The J gene is TRBJ1-5, the V gene TRBV19. The CDR3 is made up of 15 amino acids, end residues included. Per germline, CDR1 LNHDA and CDR2 SQIVND (reference sequence). CDR3 region: CASTSGLRYNQPQHF.

In this sample, this clonotype is medium-sized. This chain connects TRBV12-3 or TRBV12-4 to TRBJ2-5, with no clear D. Trimming left V 3 bases short and J 3 bases short, with 5 bases between. CDR3 length equals 12 residues. The DNA for the CDR3 is TGTGCCAGCAGTTTTAGGGAAGAGACCCAGTACTTC. Translated, it gives CASSFREETQYF.

This clonotype has only a few counts. The chain combines TRBV7-8 with TRBJ2-3; 10 nucleotides agree with TRBD2. The germline V gene has CDR1 SGHVS and CDR2 FQNEAQ. This CDR3 spans 16 amino acids. V trimming: 1 base; J trimming: 2 bases; junction bases outside the gene matches: 3. CDR3 sequence reads: CASSLVAGGTTDTQYF. The CDR3 nucleotides are TGTGCCAGCAGCTTAGTAGCGGGAGGAACCACAGATACGCAGTATTTT.

This clonotype is large in the sample. The CDR3 bases are TGCGCCAGCAGCCAAGTTTGGACGGGACAGCGATATAAGCACGGTGGCTACACCTTC. It encodes CASSQVWTGQRYKHGGYTF. The V call is TRBV4-1, the J call TRBJ1-2; 7 bases match TRBD1. V was pared by 1 base and J by 7 bases, with 21 bases of the junction left unmatched. The CDR3 is 19 residues long. In germline, CDR1 is MGHRA, CDR2 YSYEKL.

This clonotype was picked up many times. This chain links TRBV5-1 with TRBJ2-1; D gene unclear. CDR3 size: 13 residues. Trimming removed 6 bases at V and 0 bases at J, with 7 bases between. Per germline, CDR1 SGHRS and CDR2 YFSETQ. CDR3: CASTAGSYNEQFF. CDR3 DNA: TGCGCCAGCACGGCTGGCTCCTACAATGAGCAGTTCTTC.

The CDR3 DNA is TGTGCCAGCAGTTTTGGCAGTGCCGGGGAGCTGTTTTTT. This codes for CASSFGSAGELFF. This sequence joins TRBV12-3 or TRBV12-4 and TRBJ2-2; D gene ambiguous. The CDR3 extends over 13 amino acids. V was shortened by 3 bases and J by 6 bases, with 8 bases between the two germline ends.

This clonotype was observed once. V and J are TRBV18 and TRBJ2-7; the D gene is possibly TRBD2 (5 bases). The CDR3 extends over 16 amino acids. Germline loops: CDR1 KGHSH, CDR2 LQKENI. Between the trimmed V and J ends, which lost 5 bases and 0 bases, there was a span of 17 bases. For the CDR3, the DNA is TGTGCCAGCTCAACGGACTGGCAAGGACGCTCCTACGAGCAGTACTTC. This gives the protein CASSTDWQGRSYEQYF.